This paragraph reports one T cell receptor beta chain. Antigen specificity is unknown. The data derive from a study of T cell repertoires in cytomegalovirus infection. TCRdb passed the reads through MiXCR, listing each CDR3 protein once. The table lists some 320,000 distinct CDR3 sequences, 29% of them singletons. Findings of the study overall: Public TCR beta family frequency separated CMV-and-HLA carriers, including in an independent cohort.

The CDR3 consists of 15 residues. J was trimmed by 1 base and V by 5 bases; bases with no gene match: 5. This receptor was identified in a human donor in good health (CMV status not recorded). Some clones in this sample may be carry-over from other donors' samples. The V gene is TRBV12-3 or TRBV12-4, the J gene TRBJ1-1; 9 nucleotides match TRBD1. Sequencing used cultured PBMCs, obtained from culture after CMV antigen stimulation. CDR3 region: CASSQWTGENTEAFF. DNA of the CDR3: TGTGCCAGCAGTCAATGGACAGGGGAGAACACTGAAGCTTTCTTT.